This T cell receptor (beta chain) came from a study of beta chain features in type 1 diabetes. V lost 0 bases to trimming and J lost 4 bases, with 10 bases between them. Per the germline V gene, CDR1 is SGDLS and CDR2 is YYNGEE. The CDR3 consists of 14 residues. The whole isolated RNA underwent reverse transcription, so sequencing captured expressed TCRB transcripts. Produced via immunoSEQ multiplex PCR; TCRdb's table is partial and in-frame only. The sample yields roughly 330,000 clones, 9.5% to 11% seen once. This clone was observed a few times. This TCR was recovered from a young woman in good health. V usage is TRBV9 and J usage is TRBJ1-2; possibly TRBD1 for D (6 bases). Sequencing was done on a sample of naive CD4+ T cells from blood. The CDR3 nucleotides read TGTGCCAGCAGCGTAGAAGAACAGGGCTATGGCTACACCTTC. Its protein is CASSVEEQGYGYTF.